This T cell receptor beta chain was obtained from a study of OX40 agonist ivuxolimab in advanced cancers. Looking at the study overall: One hepatocellular carcinoma and a couple of cutaneous melanoma patients partially responded.

Only one count was recorded for this clone. Germline V gives CDR1 SGHVS, CDR2 FQNEAQ. This CDR3 is built from 14 residues. V dropped 1 base and J dropped 3 bases, with 10 bases sitting between them. Here immunoSEQ multiplex PCR was the method, and the copy in TCRdb shows in-frame clones only, minus some. The sample holds around 90,000 clones, around 87% seen once. The sequencing here drew on CD4+ or CD8+ T cells sorted from blood, taken in a trial of the OX40 agonist ivuxolimab. The sequence was collected from an adult with an advanced solid tumor such as melanoma, head and neck, liver or kidney cancer. The genes are TRBV7-8 and TRBJ2-7; tentatively, D is TRBD1 or TRBD2 (5 bases each). CDR3 protein: CASSLEGRGYEQYF. The CDR3 region has the DNA TGTGCCAGCAGCTTAGAGGGACGCGGCTACGAGCAGTACTTC.